This passage covers 31 T cell receptor beta chains from one sample sequenced in a study of T cells in Graves' hyperthyroidism and ophthalmopathy. The investigators amplified TCR beta CDR3 regions from RNA transcripts. A first-round RT-PCR of the TCR CDR3 used the HTBI primer set. TCRdb re-called the multiplex PCR reads through MiXCR, storing one row per CDR3 protein. The sample lists around 530,000 distinct CDR3 sequences; 17% were seen once. Sequences were obtained from blood. The receptors were sampled from a woman in her late teens or twenties with Graves' ophthalmopathy.

Worth noting for this clonotype: A junction end diverges from the germline sequence, so it may reflect a read error. The gene calls are TRBV3-1 and TRBJ2-5; D call uncertain. The CDR3 has 13 amino acids. Germline CDR1 reads LGHDT; CDR2 reads YNNKEL (reference sequence). The CDR3 region has the DNA TGTACCAGCAGCCCGACCCCACAAGAGACCCAGTACTTC. This gives the protein CTSSPTPQETQYF.

This clonotype was seen ten or more times. The chain links TRBV2 to TRBJ1-5; 8 bases fit TRBD1. Germline V gene sequence: CDR1 SNHLY, CDR2 FYNNEI. V lost 3 bases and J lost 3; bases outside the gene matches: 4. CDR3 size: 15 residues. In DNA form, the CDR3 reads TGTGCCAGCAGTGAGGGGACAGGCCTCAATCAGCCCCAGCATTTT. Translation gives CASSEGTGLNQPQHF.

This clonotype has at least ten counts. CDR3 in DNA: TGTGCCAGCAGCCCAGATGGGCGGGAGGGCCCCGAGCAGTTCTTC. It is translated as CASSPDGREGPEQFF. This chain joins TRBV11-2 and TRBJ2-1, with TRBD2 matching over 9 bases. Per germline, CDR1 SGHAT and CDR2 FQNNGV. The trim removed 5 bases at V and 10 bases at J, leaving 12 bases unmatched. CDR3 length equals 15 residues. Drawing the rest from reference TRBV11-2 and TRBJ2-1, the complete variable domain is EAGVAQSPRYKIIEKRQSVAFWCNPISGHATLYWYQQILGQGPKLLIQFQNNGVVDDSQLPKDRFSAERLKGVDSTLKIQPAKLEDSAVYLCASSPDGREGPEQFFGPGTRLTVL.

This rearrangement joins TRBV3-1 to TRBJ2-1, with 13 nucleotides matching TRBD2. CDR3 length equals 13 residues. Losses at the gene ends were 4 bases for V and 13 bases for J; bases not matched to a gene: 4. Germline V lookup: CDR1 LGHDT, CDR2 YNNKEL (reference sequence). This CDR3 reads CASSRRTSGSQFF. The CDR3 nucleotides read TGTGCCAGCAGCCGCCGGACTAGCGGGAGTCAGTTCTTC.

On this clonotype: A clone one base away is much larger, so this may be a read error. The J gene is TRBJ1-2, the V gene TRBV20-1; D is unresolved. Germline V gene sequence: CDR1 DFQATT, CDR2 SNEGSKA (reference sequence). CDR3 length: 13 amino acids. V lost 2 bases to trimming and J lost 4 bases, with 11 bases between them. This CDR3 reads CSARQPASYGYTF. CDR3 in DNA: TGCAGTGCTAGACAGCCGGCAAGCTATGGCTACACCTTC.

In its sample, this clonotype was seen many times. This chain links TRBV6-1 with TRBJ1-5; D is uncertain. The CDR3 totals 16 residues. The germline CDR1 and CDR2 sequences are MNHNS and SASEGT. The germline V and J ends were trimmed by 3 bases and 1 base, with 13 bases remaining between them. The CDR3 protein is CASSDIIRVSNQPQHF. CDR3 in DNA: TGTGCCAGCAGTGATATAATTAGGGTCAGCAATCAGCCCCAGCATTTT.

This clonotype was observed at least ten times. V usage is TRBV7-3 and J usage is TRBJ2-5, with 9 bases matching TRBD2. This CDR3 contains 15 residues. V lost 2 bases to trimming and J lost 5 bases; unmatched junction nucleotides: 6. Germline V gene sequence: CDR1 SGHTA, CDR2 FQGTGA. CDR3 in amino acids: CASSLHGGRGETQYF. The CDR3 DNA reads TGTGCCAGCAGCTTACACGGCGGGAGGGGCGAGACCCAGTACTTC.

Many counts were recorded for this clonotype. The chain is built from TRBV5-6 and TRBJ1-2, with D maybe TRBD1 (5 bases). CDR1 and CDR2 (germline): SGHDT, YYEEEE. Trimming stripped 0 bases from V and 5 bases from J, with 11 bases between. The CDR3 loop spans 14 amino acids. The CDR3 reads CASSLGQMEYGYTF. The DNA for the CDR3 is TGTGCCAGCAGCTTGGGACAGATGGAGTATGGCTACACCTTC.

This clonotype was observed a handful of times. The J gene is TRBJ2-3, the V gene TRBV10-3, with 8 bases aligning to TRBD1. The CDR3 has 16 amino acids. CDR1 and CDR2 (germline): ENHRY, SYGVKD. V dropped 0 bases and J dropped 1; count of bases not matched to a gene: 3. CDR3 nucleotide sequence: TGTGCCATCAGTGAGTCCCCGGGACAGGGCACAGATACGCAGTATTTT. This gives the protein CAISESPGQGTDTQYF.

This clonotype was counted many times. The chain carries TRBV3-1 and TRBJ1-3; D gene ambiguous. V lost 1 base and J lost 4, with 11 bases in between. The length of the CDR3 is 15 residues. Germline CDR1 and CDR2: LGHDT and YNNKEL (reference sequence). The CDR3 sequence: CASSQGDRMGNTIYF. CDR3 DNA: TGTGCCAGCAGCCAAGGGGATCGTATGGGAAACACCATATATTTT.

This clonotype was detected a few times. The chain carries TRBV27 and TRBJ1-6; D might be TRBD1 (5 bases). V was cut by 5 bases and J by 6 bases, with 11 bases left in between. CDR1 is MNHEY, CDR2 SMNVEV, per germline (reference sequence). The CDR3 runs to 14 residues. The CDR3 reads CASSRGGGNSPLHF. The CDR3 DNA sequence: TGTGCCAGCAGTAGGGGAGGCGGTAATTCACCCCTCCACTTT.

This chain links TRBV4-1 with TRBJ1-1; no firm D call. The CDR3 is 13 residues long. V shed 4 bases and J shed 6 bases, with 12 bases lying between them. Germline V gene lookup returns CDR1 MGHRA and CDR2 YSYEKL. As DNA, the CDR3 is TGCGCCAGCAGCCTTAGCCGGCAGGCTGAAGCTTTCTTT. As protein: CASSLSRQAEAFF.

This chain connects TRBV28 to TRBJ1-6; D gene ambiguous. V shed 4 bases and J shed 5 bases, with 3 bases lying between them. Germline V gene data show CDR1 as MDHEN and CDR2 as SYDVKM. This CDR3 has 12 residues. CDR3 nucleotide sequence: TGTGCCAGCAGTTGGAATAATTCACCCCTCCACTTT. This translates into CASSWNNSPLHF.

There are many counts of this clonotype. The CDR3, as DNA: TGTGCCAGCAGCCCCGGACACCTGAACACTGAAGCTTTCTTT. Amino acids: CASSPGHLNTEAFF. This sequence joins TRBV7-2 and TRBJ1-1; TRBD1 might be the D (5 bases). This CDR3 has 14 residues. Germline CDR1 is SGHTA and CDR2 is FQGNSA. Trimming pared 5 bases from V and 0 bases from J, leaving 10 bases between.

The chain links TRBV7-9 to TRBJ2-4, with D unresolved. The germline CDR1 and CDR2 sequences are SEHNR and FQNEAQ (reference sequence). This CDR3 region has 13 residues. With 3 bases removed from V and 6 bases from J, the gap between germline ends came to 9 bases. CDR3: CASSFSEINIQYF. DNA for the CDR3: TGTGCCAGCAGCTTTAGTGAGATAAACATTCAGTACTTC.

In this sample, this clonotype turned up a few times. V gene TRBV6-5 combines with J gene TRBJ1-4; 8 bases line up with TRBD1. CDR1 is MNHEY and CDR2 is SVGAGI in the germline V gene. After removal of 3 bases from V and 3 bases from J, the junction contained 3 bases not matched to a gene. CDR3 length equals 15 residues. The CDR3: CASSYDRGANEKLFF. The CDR3 DNA is TGTGCCAGCAGTTATGACAGGGGCGCTAATGAAAAACTGTTTTTT.

This clonotype appeared many times. The chain couples TRBV13 to TRBJ2-1, with 12 bases identical to TRBD2. This CDR3 spans 15 amino acids. V shed 6 bases and J 8 bases; nucleotides not matched to a gene: 8. Germline assignment: CDR1 PRHDT and CDR2 FYEKMQ (reference sequence). This CDR3 is CASRVTPSGRDEQFF. The CDR3 DNA reads TGTGCCAGCAGAGTTACGCCTAGCGGGAGGGATGAGCAGTTCTTC.

There are many counts of this clonotype. V usage is TRBV12-3 or TRBV12-4 and J usage is TRBJ1-2; 7 bases fit TRBD1. V gave up 4 bases and J gave up 4 bases; unmatched junction bases: 3. The CDR3 loop spans 13 amino acids. CDR3 sequence (DNA): TGTGCCAGCAGTTCCGACAGGGTCTATGGCTACACCTTC. This encodes CASSSDRVYGYTF.

Many counts were recorded for this clonotype. The CDR3 protein is CSASGPAGGQYF. The CDR3 DNA reads as TGCAGTGCTAGCGGTCCGGCCGGTGGGCAGTACTTC. The J gene is TRBJ2-7, the V gene TRBV20-1; no clear D. Per the germline V gene, CDR1 is DFQATT and CDR2 is SNEGSKA (reference sequence). V was shortened by 3 bases and J by 9 bases, with 15 bases between the two germline ends. The CDR3 runs 12 residues.

The CDR3 reads CATKSWGTNQPQHF. For the CDR3, the DNA is TGTGCCACCAAGTCGTGGGGAACCAATCAGCCCCAGCATTTT. The rearrangement links TRBV19 to TRBJ1-5; D gene unclear. This CDR3 spans 14 amino acids. Trimming pared 10 bases from V and 3 bases from J, leaving 16 bases between. Germline CDR1 and CDR2: LNHDA and SQIVND (reference sequence).

The rearrangement links TRBV5-1 to TRBJ2-1; D tentatively reads TRBD1 or TRBD2 (5 bases each). Germline CDR1 reads SGHRS; CDR2 reads YFSETQ. This CDR3 has 15 amino acids. V lost 7 bases and J lost 4, with 18 bases in between. The CDR3 sequence: CASYTGTEVYNEQFF. Written as DNA, the CDR3 is TGCGCCAGCTACACCGGGACGGAAGTTTACAATGAGCAGTTCTTC. Full variable domain (remainder filled in from reference TRBV5-1 and TRBJ2-1): KAGVTQTPRYLIKTRGQQVTLSCSPISGHRSVSWYQQTPGQGLQFLFEYFSETQRNKGNFPGRFSGRQFSNSRSEMNVSTLELGDSALYLCASYTGTEVYNEQFFGPGTRLTVL.

There are a few counts of this clonotype. The rearrangement joins TRBV19 to TRBJ2-1; D uncertain. CDR3 length equals 13 residues. V was pared by 0 bases and J by 3 bases, with 3 bases between. Germline CDR1 is LNHDA and CDR2 is SQIVND (reference sequence). CDR3 amino acids: CASSIDRYNEQFF. Written as DNA, the CDR3 is TGTGCCAGTAGTATAGACCGCTACAATGAGCAGTTCTTC.

This clonotype occurred many times. In DNA, the CDR3 is TGTGCCAGCAGTGTGGGGACAGCGGGTGGCTACACCTTC. Residues: CASSVGTAGGYTF. The V call is TRBV2, the J call TRBJ1-2; TRBD1 matches at 7 bases. J gave up 7 bases and V 4 bases, and 6 bases lay outside the gene matches. Germline CDR1 SNHLY, CDR2 FYNNEI. The CDR3 covers 13 residues.

The sample holds many counts of this clonotype. In nucleotides, the CDR3 is TGTGCCAGCAGGTACAGGGGGGTAACTGAAGCTTTCTTT. This gives the protein CASRYRGVTEAFF. This chain links TRBV12-3 or TRBV12-4 with TRBJ1-1; 8 positions match TRBD1. This CDR3 region has 13 residues. V gave up 6 bases and J gave up 5 bases; unmatched junction bases: 5.

Here the CDR3 DNA reads TGTGCCAGTAGTGACAGGGGTTGGTATGGCTACACCTTC. Amino acid sequence: CASSDRGWYGYTF. The chain uses TRBV19 and TRBJ1-2, with TRBD1 matching 8 bases. The CDR3 runs to 13 residues. Germline lookup yields CDR1 LNHDA and CDR2 SQIVND (reference sequence). J lost 5 bases, V lost 5 bases, and 4 bases had no gene match.

This clonotype was recorded many times. The rearrangement links TRBV12-3 or TRBV12-4 to TRBJ1-3; weak D call: TRBD1 (5 bases). V lost 3 bases and J lost 0, with 9 bases in between. This CDR3 has 15 amino acids. Written as DNA, the CDR3 is TGTGCCAGCAGTTTGCAGGGTCGCTCTGGAAACACCATATATTTT. Protein product: CASSLQGRSGNTIYF.

The sample holds many counts of this clonotype. The chain recombines TRBV6-2 or TRBV6-3 with TRBJ2-5, with TRBD2 identical over 8 bases. Per germline, CDR1 MNHEY and CDR2 SVGEGT. Trimming at V came to 4 bases and at J to 4 bases, leaving 5 bases not matched to a gene. The CDR3 extends over 14 amino acids. This CDR3 is CASSSAGGRETQYF. The CDR3 DNA is TGTGCCAGCAGTTCTGCGGGAGGAAGAGAGACCCAGTACTTC.

Ten or more counts support this clonotype. The CDR3 protein is CAISESNSGGTDTQYF. CDR3 DNA: TGTGCCATCAGTGAGTCCAATAGCGGGGGTACAGATACGCAGTATTTT. The gene calls are TRBV10-3 and TRBJ2-3; 9 bases line up with TRBD2. Germline V gene lookup returns CDR1 ENHRY and CDR2 SYGVKD. The CDR3 spans 16 residues. Trimming cost V 0 bases and J 3 bases; bases outside gene matches: 4.

This clonotype has at least ten counts. V is TRBV7-2 and J is TRBJ2-3; D is unresolved. V was cut by 4 bases and J by 0 bases, with 8 bases left in between. The CDR3 spans 14 residues. The germline V gene encodes CDR1 SGHTA and CDR2 FQGNSA. The CDR3 region is CASSSRWSTDTQYF. CDR3 coding DNA: TGTGCCAGCAGCTCCCGGTGGAGCACAGATACGCAGTATTTT.

The V gene is TRBV20-1, the J gene TRBJ2-6; 10 bases agree with TRBD1. Germline V gives CDR1 DFQATT, CDR2 SNEGSKA (reference sequence). The J segment lost 0 bases and the V segment lost 3 bases, leaving 14 bases of the junction unmatched. The length of the CDR3 is 20 residues. CDR3 amino acids: CSAREWDRGPQSSGANVLTF. The CDR3 DNA reads as TGCAGTGCTAGGGAATGGGACAGGGGACCACAGAGCTCTGGGGCCAACGTCCTGACTTTC.

This clonotype was seen ten or more times. The chain carries TRBV28 and TRBJ1-2, with 9 nucleotides matching TRBD1. With 3 bases clipped from V and 5 bases from J, the junction kept 4 bases outside the gene matches. CDR1 is MDHEN and CDR2 is SYDVKM in the germline V gene. The length of the CDR3 is 14 residues. In DNA form, the CDR3 reads TGTGCCAGCAGTTTCCCCGACAGGGGGTATGGCTACACCTTC. Its protein product is CASSFPDRGYGYTF.